This T cell receptor (beta chain) was profiled in a study of cytomegalovirus exposure and HLA in healthy donors. Researchers ran the PCR with 60 Vbeta and 13 Jbeta primers. Profiling relied on immunoSEQ multiplex PCR, and the TCRdb table lists in-frame clones only, not all of them. The sample consists of some 200,000 clones, around 83% of them appearing once. Material for sequencing was PBMCs. The TCR originated in a girl between 5 and 17 years old in good health and CMV-seronegative.

In DNA form, the CDR3 reads TGTGCCAGCAGCTTACCGGGCGGGAACTATGGCTACACCTTC. Its translation is CASSLPGGNYGYTF. The gene calls are TRBV7-9 and TRBJ1-2; D gene unclear. The CDR3 covers 14 residues. Germline values: CDR1 SEHNR, CDR2 FQNEAQ (reference sequence). Trimming took 2 bases from V and 2 from J, leaving 9 bases between them. The entire variable domain, with the rest obtained from reference TRBV7-9 and TRBJ1-2, is as follows: DTGVSQNPRHKITKRGQNVTFRCDPISEHNRLYWYRQTLGQGPEFLTYFQNEAQLEKSRLLSDRFSAERPKGSFSTLEIQRTEQGDSAMYLCASSLPGGNYGYTFGSGTRLTVV.